Detailed here is one T cell receptor (beta chain). The antigen remains unidentified. These data belong to a study of T cell responses to AZD1222 COVID-19 vaccine. The study, taken as a whole, reports: Spike regions recognized by vaccine-associated CD4 TCRs spanned the protein, led by 160-218 and 743-854. White British ancestry dominated among donors, who included more females, and clonal diversity was possibly underestimated. Reports indicate that nearly half of spike-specific TCRs are directed at unmutated variant regions. Repertoire sampling occurred only after the peak T cell response.

Sequencing was performed with immunoSEQ multiplex PCR; in TCRdb, only in-frame clones are kept and a portion is missing. The sample carries roughly 100,000 clones, less than 90% recorded once. The CDR3 runs to 15 residues. Per germline, CDR1 SGDLS and CDR2 YYNGEE. V shed 6 bases, J shed 1 base, and the junction held 8 bases outside the gene matches. The TCR sequence derives from an adult in good health. Sequenced material: peripheral blood, taken on day 0 of AZD1222 vaccination. The chain couples TRBV9 to TRBJ2-3; 7 bases fit TRBD2. CDR3 sequence: CASNPTGRGTDTQYF. DNA for the CDR3: TGTGCCAGCAACCCGACGGGGAGGGGCACAGATACGCAGTATTTT.